Listed here are 25 T cell receptor beta chains from one sample, sequenced in a study of blood T cell repertoires in COVID-19. Sequencing was performed with immunoSEQ multiplex PCR; in TCRdb, only in-frame clones are kept and a portion is missing. The sample yields 60,000 to 70,000 clones, more than 75% seen once. What was sequenced was peripheral blood. The receptor set was obtained from a man aged 40-49 years with COVID-19, enrolled during active disease.

This clone was picked up a small number of times. This sequence joins TRBV28 and TRBJ1-1; D is uncertain. CDR1 is MDHEN, CDR2 SYDVKM, per germline. This CDR3 has 14 residues. The V end lost 4 bases, the J end lost 3 bases, and 12 bases lay between the germline ends. The CDR3 region is CASSSQIWYTEAFF. As DNA, the CDR3 is TGTGCCAGCAGTTCCCAGATATGGTACACTGAAGCTTTCTTT.

The rearrangement joins TRBV2 to TRBJ1-1; D uncertain. Germline CDR1 is SNHLY and CDR2 is FYNNEI. Trimming shortened V by 7 bases and J by 5 bases, and 17 bases separated the two germline ends. This CDR3 comprises 14 residues. CDR3 in amino acids: CASTETRSGTEAFF. DNA for the CDR3: TGTGCCAGCACCGAGACACGGTCGGGGACTGAAGCTTTCTTT.

This clone was observed once. This chain connects TRBV18 to TRBJ1-1; D is uncertain. Per germline, CDR1 KGHSH and CDR2 LQKENI. The CDR3 is made up of 14 amino acids. Trimming pared 5 bases from V and 0 bases from J, leaving 10 bases between. CDR3 loop: CASSISNMNTEAFF. The CDR3 bases are TGTGCCAGCTCAATCAGTAACATGAACACTGAAGCTTTCTTT. Combining the CDR3 with reference TRBV18 and TRBJ1-1 gives the whole variable domain NAGVMQNPRHLVRRRGQEARLRCSPMKGHSHVYWYRQLPEEGLKFMVYLQKENIIDESGMPKERFSAEFPKEGPSILRIQQVVRGDSAAYFCASSISNMNTEAFFGQGTRLTVV.

This chain links TRBV27 with TRBJ2-5; 7 nucleotides match TRBD2. The CDR3 consists of 15 residues. Germline CDR1 reads MNHEY; CDR2 reads SMNVEV (reference sequence). The CDR3 protein is CALVSRASGQETQYF. DNA for the CDR3: TGTGCTCTAGTTTCTAGGGCTAGCGGTCAAGAGACCCAGTACTTC.

This clone was seen a single time. The chain links TRBV12-3 or TRBV12-4 to TRBJ1-4; no clear D. Trimming removed 5 bases at V and 2 bases at J, with 6 bases between. This CDR3 spans 13 amino acids. For the CDR3, the DNA is TGTGCCAGCAGTGTTAATACTAATGAAAAACTGTTTTTT. Encoded protein: CASSVNTNEKLFF.

The table lists this clone with a count of one. The rearrangement links TRBV24-1 to TRBJ2-1; D may be TRBD2 (6 bases). Deletions cut 8 bases from V and 0 bases from J, with 16 bases between. CDR1 and CDR2 (germline): KGHDR, SFDVKD. The CDR3 is 16 amino acids. CDR3 sequence reads: CATIPEGGSSYNEQFF. The CDR3, as DNA: TGTGCCACCATCCCCGAAGGAGGGAGCTCCTACAATGAGCAGTTCTTC.

The chain links TRBV13 to TRBJ2-1; no clear D. The V and J ends lost 0 bases and 4 bases respectively, with 4 bases between them. Germline loops: CDR1 PRHDT, CDR2 FYEKMQ (reference sequence). The CDR3 sequence is 13 residues long. CDR3 nucleotides: TGTGCCAGCAGCTTAGGCCCGTACAATGAGCAGTTCTTC. It codes for CASSLGPYNEQFF.

This chain connects TRBV7-2 to TRBJ2-3, with 9 bases fitting TRBD2. V lost 4 bases, J lost 2 bases, and 1 base stayed unmatched. Germline V gene sequence: CDR1 SGHTA, CDR2 FQGNSA. There are 14 residues in the CDR3. The CDR3 loop reads CASSWTSDTDTQYF. The CDR3 nucleotides are TGTGCCAGCAGCTGGACTAGCGACACAGATACGCAGTATTTT.

V is TRBV30 and J is TRBJ1-1; unclear D gene. The CDR3 is 12 amino acids. CDR1 is GTSNPN and CDR2 is SVGIG in the germline V gene (reference sequence). V was trimmed by 4 bases and J by 5 bases, leaving 11 bases between them. The CDR3 DNA reads TGTGCCTGGACCCTGGGAGGGACTGAAGCTTTCTTT. Translation gives CAWTLGGTEAFF.

This clone has only one observation. The chain joins TRBV19 to TRBJ1-2; 7 positions match TRBD1. The CDR3 totals 15 residues. Losses at the gene ends were 8 bases for V and 3 bases for J; bases not matched to a gene: 12. CDR1 and CDR2 from the germline V gene are LNHDA and SQIVND (reference sequence). CDR3 loop: CASHPDRVSYYGYTF. The CDR3 nucleotides are TGTGCCAGTCACCCCGACAGGGTCTCGTACTATGGCTACACCTTC.

The chain is built from TRBV5-1 and TRBJ2-3; the match to TRBD2 covers 15 bases. The CDR3 spans 18 residues. Germline V gives CDR1 SGHRS, CDR2 YFSETQ. V dropped 4 bases and J dropped 2; count of bases not matched to a gene: 8. The CDR3 loop is CASSHGTSGGPITDTQYF. The CDR3 coding sequence is TGCGCCAGCAGCCACGGGACTAGCGGGGGGCCAATCACAGATACGCAGTATTTT.

The V and J genes are TRBV6-5 and TRBJ2-7; 8 nucleotides match TRBD1. Germline V gene data show CDR1 as MNHEY and CDR2 as SVGAGI. The CDR3 covers 15 residues. The V gene end was trimmed by 0 bases and the J gene end by 6 bases; junction bases not matched to a gene: 7. The CDR3 spells CASSYSMDRVSEQYF. CDR3 nucleotide sequence: TGTGCCAGCAGTTACTCGATGGACAGGGTCTCCGAGCAGTACTTC.

The chain employs TRBV3-1 (or the pseudogene TRBV3-2) and TRBJ2-2, with unresolved D. Germline lookup yields CDR1 LGHDT and CDR2 YNNKEL (reference sequence). CDR3 size: 12 residues. The V gene lost 1 base and the J gene lost 9 bases, with 6 bases spanning the gap. The DNA of the CDR3 is TGTGCCAGCAGCCAAGCTGGCAGGGAGCTGTTTTTT. It yields the protein CASSQAGRELFF.

In its sample, this clone was seen once. The chain couples TRBV30 to TRBJ1-6; D not resolved. Trimming stripped 5 bases from V and 10 bases from J, with 18 bases between. Germline V gene data show CDR1 as GTSNPN and CDR2 as SVGIG (reference sequence). The CDR3 has 14 amino acids. CDR3: CAWHSAATWSPLHF. CDR3 sequence (DNA): TGTGCCTGGCATTCCGCGGCTACTTGGTCACCCCTCCACTTT.

The chain links TRBV7-2 to TRBJ1-3; 11 positions match TRBD1. The CDR3 spans 15 residues. Germline V gene lookup returns CDR1 SGHTA and CDR2 FQGNSA. Trimming at V came to 5 bases and at J to 2 bases, leaving 2 bases not matched to a gene. The CDR3 sequence: CASSTGQGAGNTIYF. CDR3 in DNA: TGTGCCAGCAGCACGGGACAGGGGGCTGGAAACACCATATATTTT.

V is TRBV6-5 and J is TRBJ1-6; D uncertain. This CDR3 is built from 15 residues. Trimming shortened V by 2 bases and J by 9 bases, and 14 bases separated the two germline ends. Germline V gene data show CDR1 as MNHEY and CDR2 as SVGAGI. The CDR3 reads CASSYVAQVGSPLHF. The DNA for the CDR3 is TGTGCCAGCAGTTACGTGGCGCAGGTGGGTTCACCCCTCCACTTT.

The rearrangement uses TRBV5-1 and TRBJ1-1; possible D gene TRBD1, 5 bases. CDR3 length equals 13 residues. V lost 4 bases and J lost 3, with 10 bases in between. Germline V CDR1 and CDR2: SGHRS, YFSETQ. CDR3 DNA: TGCGCCAGCAGCCCGGGGACTCACACTGAAGCTTTCTTT. This codes for CASSPGTHTEAFF.

The J gene is TRBJ1-1, the V gene TRBV6-5; the D is unclear. Trimming removed 6 bases from V and 1 base from J, with 9 bases in between. The CDR3 loop spans 13 amino acids. From germline, CDR1 is MNHEY and CDR2 SVGAGI. The CDR3 DNA reads TGTGCCAGCAGCCCCCCATCGAACACTGAAGCTTTCTTT. As protein: CASSPPSNTEAFF.

The V gene is TRBV7-6, the J gene TRBJ2-5; 7 bases align to TRBD2. With V trimmed by 2 bases and J by 2 bases, 5 bases remained unmatched. The CDR3 is 15 residues long. Germline-derived CDR1 and CDR2 are SGHVS and FNYEAQ. The CDR3 region is CASSLFSGGQETQYF. In DNA form, the CDR3 reads TGTGCCAGCAGCTTATTCTCCGGGGGGCAAGAGACCCAGTACTTC.

The CDR3 loop is CASSLHLSIQYF. The CDR3 nucleotides are TGTGCCAGCAGCTTACATCTTAGCATTCAGTACTTC. The gene calls are TRBV7-2 and TRBJ2-4; D remains unclear. Trimming left V 2 bases short and J 9 bases short, with 8 bases between. This CDR3 region has 12 residues. From germline, CDR1 is SGHTA and CDR2 FQGNSA.

CDR3 residues: CASSQRGTYQETQYF. In DNA form, the CDR3 reads TGTGCCAGCAGCCAAAGGGGGACGTACCAAGAGACCCAGTACTTC. This chain uses TRBV3-1 (or the pseudogene TRBV3-2) with TRBJ2-5, with D perhaps matching TRBD1 (6 bases). The CDR3 runs to 15 residues. Trimming stripped 2 bases from V and 0 bases from J, with 10 bases between. Looked up from germline, CDR1 is LGHDT and CDR2 is YNNKEL (reference sequence).

The rearrangement joins TRBV12-5 to TRBJ2-3; D might be TRBD2 (5 bases). Between the trimmed V and J ends, which lost 6 bases and 0 bases, there was a span of 10 bases. Germline lookup yields CDR1 LGHNT and CDR2 FRNRAP. This CDR3 is built from 14 residues. CDR3 coding DNA: TGTGCTAGTGGACCTTCTAGCAGCACAGATACGCAGTATTTT. This translates into CASGPSSSTDTQYF.

V gene TRBV29-1 combines with J gene TRBJ2-3; no clear D gene. V was trimmed by 4 bases and J by 1 base, leaving 15 bases between them. Germline V gene data show CDR1 as SQVTM and CDR2 as ANQGSEA. The CDR3 contains 15 residues. CDR3 loop: CSVVPTVTGTDTQYF. The CDR3 region has the DNA TGCAGCGTTGTACCCACAGTTACCGGCACAGATACGCAGTATTTT.

The V call is TRBV5-4, the J call TRBJ2-7, with TRBD1 matching over 8 bases. This CDR3 comprises 15 residues. The V gene's germline CDR1 is SGHNT and CDR2 YYREEE (reference sequence). J gave up 2 bases and V 2 bases, and 6 bases lay outside the gene matches. In nucleotides, the CDR3 is TGTGCCAGCAGCTTTGGACAGGGTTTGACCTACGAGCAGTACTTC. Protein: CASSFGQGLTYEQYF.

The chain has TRBV9 and TRBJ2-2; 10 positions match TRBD1. The CDR3 contains 15 residues. Germline values: CDR1 SGDLS, CDR2 YYNGEE. J gave up 6 bases and V 4 bases, and 6 bases lay outside the gene matches. The CDR3 loop is CASSPRTGGPGELFF. DNA of the CDR3: TGTGCCAGCAGCCCGCGGACAGGGGGGCCCGGGGAGCTGTTTTTT. Full variable domain (rest looked up from reference TRBV9 and TRBJ2-2): DSGVTQTPKHLITATGQRVTLRCSPRSGDLSVYWYQQSLDQGLQFLIQYYNGEERAKGNILERFSAQQFPDLHSELNLSSLELGDSALYFCASSPRTGGPGELFFGEGSRLTVL.